This TCR beta chain was identified during a study of blood T cell repertoires in COVID-19. Study-level background: Sites across the United States, Italy and Spain contributed samples from acute and convalescent COVID-19. The cDNA or gDNA used as material had been derived from T cells, B-cell-depleted T cells, or PBMCs.

The authors' processing: Scientists estimated how many nucleated cells there were by amplifying reference gene primers. Some clones are missing from TCRdb's copy, which holds only in-frame ones; the method was immunoSEQ multiplex PCR. The V and J calls and clone size are taken from that table; D and trimming were inferred from the DNA. The table includes 100,000 to 150,000 clones, about 79% detected once. Germline V CDR1 and CDR2: MNHEY, SVGAGI. V lost 4 bases to trimming and J lost 1 base; unmatched junction nucleotides: 6. The length of the CDR3 is 16 residues. This receptor was identified in a man aged 40-49 years with active or convalescent COVID-19. The V and J genes are TRBV6-5 and TRBJ2-5, with TRBD1 identical over 10 bases. Sequencing used peripheral blood. The chain's CDR3 is CASSSPGQGSQETQYF. CDR3 coding DNA: TGTGCCAGCAGTTCGCCGGGACAGGGGTCCCAAGAGACCCAGTACTTC.